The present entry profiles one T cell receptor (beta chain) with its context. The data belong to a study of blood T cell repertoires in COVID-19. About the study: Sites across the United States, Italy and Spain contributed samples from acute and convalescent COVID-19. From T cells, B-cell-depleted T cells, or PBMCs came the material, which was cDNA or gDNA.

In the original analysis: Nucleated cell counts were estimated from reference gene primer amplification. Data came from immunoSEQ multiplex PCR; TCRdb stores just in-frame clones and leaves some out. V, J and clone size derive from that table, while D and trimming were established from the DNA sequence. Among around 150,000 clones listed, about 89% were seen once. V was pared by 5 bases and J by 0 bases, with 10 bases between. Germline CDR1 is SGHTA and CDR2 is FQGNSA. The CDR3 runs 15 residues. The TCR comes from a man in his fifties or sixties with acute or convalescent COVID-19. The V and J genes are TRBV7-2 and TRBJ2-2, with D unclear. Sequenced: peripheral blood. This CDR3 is CASSPLFANTGELFF. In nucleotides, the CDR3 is TGTGCCAGCAGCCCACTTTTCGCGAACACCGGGGAGCTGTTTTTT.